This is a list of T cell receptor beta chains from one sample in a study of patients and donors after allogeneic stem cell transplantation. TCRdb redid the calling of the RT-PCR reads with MiXCR, one entry per CDR3 protein. The sample holds approximately 200,000 distinct CDR3 sequences, around two fifths seen once. Sequenced material: blood, either unsorted or a sorted T cell fraction (not recorded which). All receptors derive from a human donor who was either an allogeneic HSCT recipient or a stem cell or donor lymphocyte infusion donor (not recorded which). It is not recorded whose cells these are; they may come from a transplant donor. The conserved cysteine and the conserved F or W are not part of the CDR3 here. Fields, in order: CDR3 length, V gene, J gene, CDR3 protein.

cdr3_length: 12; v_call: TRBV29-1; j_call: TRBJ1-6; cdr3_aa: SVGEGVYNSPLH
cdr3_length: 9; v_call: TRBV12-3/TRBV12-4; j_call: TRBJ2-3; cdr3_aa: ASRSADTQY
cdr3_length: 14; v_call: TRBV9; j_call: TRBJ1-3; cdr3_aa: ASSPQVRRSGNTIY
cdr3_length: 17; v_call: TRBV6-5; j_call: TRBJ2-3; cdr3_aa: ASSYGNPTRTGVTDTQY
cdr3_length: 14; v_call: TRBV10-3; j_call: TRBJ2-1; cdr3_aa: AISDSTSGSGNEQF
cdr3_length: 14; v_call: TRBV12-3/TRBV12-4; j_call: TRBJ2-1; cdr3_aa: ASSSGTSGIYNEQF
cdr3_length: 11; v_call: TRBV7-3; j_call: TRBJ1-1; cdr3_aa: ASSLKANTEAF
cdr3_length: 11; v_call: TRBV7-8; j_call: TRBJ1-2; cdr3_aa: ASSLDRTAVYT
cdr3_length: 11; v_call: TRBV4-3; j_call: TRBJ1-1; cdr3_aa: ASSRLRNTEAF
cdr3_length: 13; v_call: TRBV6-6; j_call: TRBJ2-3; cdr3_aa: ASSYSDRSTDTQY
cdr3_length: 13; v_call: TRBV3-1; j_call: TRBJ1-5; cdr3_aa: ASSQGSGSNQPQH
cdr3_length: 14; v_call: TRBV4-3; j_call: TRBJ1-6; cdr3_aa: ASSQELRDRNSPLH
cdr3_length: 15; v_call: TRBV7-9; j_call: TRBJ1-1; cdr3_aa: ASSLGYGRRWNTEAF
cdr3_length: 12; v_call: TRBV9; j_call: TRBJ1-1; cdr3_aa: ASSVGGISTEAF
cdr3_length: 10; v_call: TRBV30; j_call: TRBJ2-2; cdr3_aa: AWSVPPGELF
cdr3_length: 12; v_call: TRBV2; j_call: TRBJ1-1; cdr3_aa: ASRVTGTGGAAF
cdr3_length: 14; v_call: TRBV12-3/TRBV12-4; j_call: TRBJ2-7; cdr3_aa: ASSPERQGSSYEQY
cdr3_length: 13; v_call: TRBV3-1; j_call: TRBJ1-1; cdr3_aa: ASSQGDRGRTEAF
cdr3_length: 13; v_call: TRBV2; j_call: TRBJ2-1; cdr3_aa: ASNPSGAEVNEQF
cdr3_length: 13; v_call: TRBV27; j_call: TRBJ1-5; cdr3_aa: ASSWTGGSNQPQH
cdr3_length: 13; v_call: TRBV20-1; j_call: TRBJ1-5; cdr3_aa: SAREGGSSNQPQH
cdr3_length: 14; v_call: TRBV6-1; j_call: TRBJ2-2; cdr3_aa: ASSESGTPFPGELF
cdr3_length: 12; v_call: TRBV29-1; j_call: TRBJ1-1; cdr3_aa: SVDAGRGDTEAF
cdr3_length: 13; v_call: TRBV5-1; j_call: TRBJ2-3; cdr3_aa: ASSLGGTPTDTQY
cdr3_length: 13; v_call: TRBV27; j_call: TRBJ1-2; cdr3_aa: ASSPGQGGLDGYT
cdr3_length: 11; v_call: TRBV5-1; j_call: TRBJ2-7; cdr3_aa: ASSLELSHEQY
cdr3_length: 14; v_call: TRBV28; j_call: TRBJ1-6; cdr3_aa: ASLPQGRSYNSPLH
cdr3_length: 11; v_call: TRBV12-3/TRBV12-4; j_call: TRBJ2-7; cdr3_aa: ASSAGTGVEQY
cdr3_length: 13; v_call: TRBV5-1; j_call: TRBJ2-5; cdr3_aa: ASSLNRGQEETQY
cdr3_length: 14; v_call: TRBV7-9; j_call: TRBJ1-1; cdr3_aa: ASSLSRSGVRTEAF
cdr3_length: 14; v_call: TRBV6-5; j_call: TRBJ1-1; cdr3_aa: ASSYHVRGADTEAF
cdr3_length: 15; v_call: TRBV4-2; j_call: TRBJ2-2; cdr3_aa: ASSQGDSNSRAGELF
cdr3_length: 13; v_call: TRBV12-3/TRBV12-4; j_call: TRBJ2-1; cdr3_aa: ASSLSGGPPPKQF
cdr3_length: 12; v_call: TRBV12-3/TRBV12-4; j_call: TRBJ1-1; cdr3_aa: ASSPVGGLTEAF
cdr3_length: 12; v_call: TRBV5-1; j_call: TRBJ2-7; cdr3_aa: ASRLGGRDYEQY
cdr3_length: 13; v_call: TRBV5-8; j_call: TRBJ1-1; cdr3_aa: ASSLRTQMNTEAF
cdr3_length: 13; v_call: TRBV7-9; j_call: TRBJ2-7; cdr3_aa: ASSLKGSHYYEQY
cdr3_length: 12; v_call: TRBV5-1; j_call: TRBJ1-1; cdr3_aa: ASSTGTVNTEAF
cdr3_length: 14; v_call: TRBV5-6; j_call: TRBJ1-1; cdr3_aa: ASSLKGLGMNTEAF
cdr3_length: 9; v_call: TRBV6-2/TRBV6-3; j_call: TRBJ2-1; cdr3_aa: ASNRNNEQF
cdr3_length: 15; v_call: TRBV20-1; j_call: TRBJ2-1; cdr3_aa: SASGEGLDHPYNEQF
cdr3_length: 13; v_call: TRBV5-5; j_call: TRBJ2-7; cdr3_aa: ASSFEAGGSYEQY
cdr3_length: 11; v_call: TRBV29-1; j_call: TRBJ2-7; cdr3_aa: SVPGTEVHEQY
cdr3_length: 16; v_call: TRBV5-1; j_call: TRBJ2-1; cdr3_aa: ASSLDTARASAYNEQF
cdr3_length: 13; v_call: TRBV2; j_call: TRBJ1-2; cdr3_aa: ASSEAQITNYGYT
cdr3_length: 17; v_call: TRBV15; j_call: TRBJ1-4; cdr3_aa: ATSRGGEATYLTNEKLF
cdr3_length: 14; v_call: TRBV5-6; j_call: TRBJ1-2; cdr3_aa: ASSAVGTGTNYGYT
cdr3_length: 11; v_call: TRBV6-6; j_call: TRBJ1-2; cdr3_aa: ASSPKGGVGYT
cdr3_length: 12; v_call: TRBV6-6; j_call: TRBJ1-5; cdr3_aa: ASSYVGDYQPQH
cdr3_length: 14; v_call: TRBV4-3; j_call: TRBJ1-6; cdr3_aa: ASSQNTGQGGSPLH
cdr3_length: 13; v_call: TRBV18; j_call: TRBJ1-1; cdr3_aa: ASSPLDSSNTEAF
cdr3_length: 16; v_call: TRBV11-2; j_call: TRBJ2-5; cdr3_aa: ASSLAGGVQGRGETQY
cdr3_length: 12; v_call: TRBV7-9; j_call: TRBJ1-5; cdr3_aa: ASSPTGGDQPQH
cdr3_length: 10; v_call: TRBV28; j_call: TRBJ1-5; cdr3_aa: ASSLLGQAQH